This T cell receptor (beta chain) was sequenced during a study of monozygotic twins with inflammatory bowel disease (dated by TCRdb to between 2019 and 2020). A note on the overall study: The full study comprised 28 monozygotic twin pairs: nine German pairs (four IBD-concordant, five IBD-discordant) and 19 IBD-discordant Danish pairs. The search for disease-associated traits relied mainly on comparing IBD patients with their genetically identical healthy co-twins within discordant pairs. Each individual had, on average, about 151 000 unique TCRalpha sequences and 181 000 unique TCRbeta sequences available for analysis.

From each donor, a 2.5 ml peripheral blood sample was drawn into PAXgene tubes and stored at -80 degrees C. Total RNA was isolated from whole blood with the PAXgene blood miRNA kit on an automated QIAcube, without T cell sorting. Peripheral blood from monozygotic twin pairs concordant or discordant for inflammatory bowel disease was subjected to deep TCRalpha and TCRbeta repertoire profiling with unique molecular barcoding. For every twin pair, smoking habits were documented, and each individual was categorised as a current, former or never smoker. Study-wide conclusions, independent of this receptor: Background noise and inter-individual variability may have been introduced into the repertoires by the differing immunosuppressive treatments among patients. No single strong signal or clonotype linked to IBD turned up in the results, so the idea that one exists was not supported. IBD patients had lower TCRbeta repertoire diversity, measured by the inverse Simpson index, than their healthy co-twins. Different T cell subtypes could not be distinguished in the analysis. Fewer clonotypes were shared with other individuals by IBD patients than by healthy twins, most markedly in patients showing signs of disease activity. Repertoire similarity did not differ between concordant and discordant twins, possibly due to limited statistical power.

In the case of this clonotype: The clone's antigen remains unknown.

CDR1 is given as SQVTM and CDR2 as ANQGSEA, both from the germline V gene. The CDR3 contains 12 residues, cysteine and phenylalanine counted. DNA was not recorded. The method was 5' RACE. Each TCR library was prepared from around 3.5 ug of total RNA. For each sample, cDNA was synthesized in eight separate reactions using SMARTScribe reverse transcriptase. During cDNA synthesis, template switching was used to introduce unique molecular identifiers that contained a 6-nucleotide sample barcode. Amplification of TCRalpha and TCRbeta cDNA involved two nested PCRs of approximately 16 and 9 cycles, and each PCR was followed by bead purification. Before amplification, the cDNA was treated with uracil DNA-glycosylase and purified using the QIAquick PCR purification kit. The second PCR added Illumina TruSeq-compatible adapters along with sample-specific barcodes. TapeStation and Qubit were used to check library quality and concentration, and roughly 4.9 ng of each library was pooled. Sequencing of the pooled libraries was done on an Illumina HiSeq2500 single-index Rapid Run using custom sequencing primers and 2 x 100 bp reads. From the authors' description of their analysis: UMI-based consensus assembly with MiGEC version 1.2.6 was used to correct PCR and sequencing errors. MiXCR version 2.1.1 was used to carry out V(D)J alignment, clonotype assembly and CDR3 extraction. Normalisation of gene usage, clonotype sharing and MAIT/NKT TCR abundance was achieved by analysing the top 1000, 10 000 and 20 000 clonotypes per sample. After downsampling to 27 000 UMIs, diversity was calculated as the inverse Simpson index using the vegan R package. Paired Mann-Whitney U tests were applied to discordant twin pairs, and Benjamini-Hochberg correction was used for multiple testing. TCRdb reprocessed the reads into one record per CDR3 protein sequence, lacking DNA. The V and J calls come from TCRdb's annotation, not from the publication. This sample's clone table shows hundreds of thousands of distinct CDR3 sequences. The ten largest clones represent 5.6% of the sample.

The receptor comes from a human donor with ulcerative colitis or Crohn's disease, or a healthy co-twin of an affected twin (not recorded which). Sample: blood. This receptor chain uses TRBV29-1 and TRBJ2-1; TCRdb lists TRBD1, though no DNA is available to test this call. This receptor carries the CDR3 CSVREIYNEQFF.